The 2 T cell receptor beta chains given below trace back to one sample, sequenced in a study of blood T cell repertoires in COVID-19. Profiled with immunoSEQ multiplex PCR; TCRdb holds only in-frame clones, not every one. Among about 190,000 clones listed, under 80% were seen once. The sequencing sample was made of PBMCs or T cells enriched from blood (not recorded which). The receptors come from a woman aged 45-59 years with acute COVID-19.

This clone is categorized as medium-sized. The chain has TRBV7-9 and TRBJ2-7, with 7 bases aligning to TRBD1. The CDR3 extends over 14 amino acids. J was trimmed by 5 bases and V by 1 base; bases with no gene match: 5. CDR1 and CDR2 (germline): SEHNR, FQNEAQ (reference sequence). The CDR3 DNA reads TGTGCCAGCAGCTTAGGACAGGGTCTCCACGAGCAGTACGTC. Translation: CASSLGQGLHEQYV.

The chain carries TRBV24-1 and TRBJ1-1, with a tentative D call TRBD1 (6 bases). CDR1 and CDR2 (germline): KGHDR, SFDVKD. Trimming removed 11 bases at V and 7 bases at J, with 19 bases between. CDR3 length: 13 residues. The CDR3 reads CAILRGGSLEAFF. The DNA of the CDR3 is TGTGCCATCCTCAGGGGAGGGAGCCTTGAAGCTTTCTTT.